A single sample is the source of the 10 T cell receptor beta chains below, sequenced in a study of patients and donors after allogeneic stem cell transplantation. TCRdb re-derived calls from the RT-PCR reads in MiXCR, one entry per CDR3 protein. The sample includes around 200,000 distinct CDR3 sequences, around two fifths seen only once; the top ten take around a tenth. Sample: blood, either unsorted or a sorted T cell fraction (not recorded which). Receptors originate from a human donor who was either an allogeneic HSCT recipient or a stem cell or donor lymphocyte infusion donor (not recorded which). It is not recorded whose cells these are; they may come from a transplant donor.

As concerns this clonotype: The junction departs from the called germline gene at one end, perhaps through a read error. For the CDR3, the DNA is TGTGCCAGCAGCCGGATGGCGGAGAATTCACCCCTCCACTTC. It codes for CASSRMAENSPLHF. The J gene is TRBJ1-6, the V gene TRBV7-9; D remains ambiguous. The CDR3 is made up of 14 amino acids. Germline V lookup: CDR1 SEHNR, CDR2 FQNEAQ (reference sequence).

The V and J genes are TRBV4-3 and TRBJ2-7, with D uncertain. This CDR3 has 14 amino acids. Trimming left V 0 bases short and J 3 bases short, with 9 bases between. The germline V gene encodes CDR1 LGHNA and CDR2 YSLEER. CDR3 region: CASSQERRGYEQYF. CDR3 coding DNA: TGCGCCAGCAGCCAAGAAAGAAGAGGCTACGAGCAGTACTTC.

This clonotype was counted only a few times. For the CDR3, the DNA is TGTGCCAGCAGCGAGATGGGCCCGCTCTCTGGAAACACCATATATTTT. Protein: CASSEMGPLSGNTIYF. V and J are TRBV9 and TRBJ1-3; D call uncertain. Germline V gene lookup returns CDR1 SGDLS and CDR2 YYNGEE. V dropped 3 bases and J dropped 0 bases, with 13 bases sitting between them. The CDR3 consists of 16 residues.

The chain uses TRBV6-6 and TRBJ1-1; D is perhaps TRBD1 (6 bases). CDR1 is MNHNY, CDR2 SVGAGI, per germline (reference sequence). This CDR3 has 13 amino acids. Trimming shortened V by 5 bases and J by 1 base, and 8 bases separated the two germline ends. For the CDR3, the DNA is TGTGCCAGCAGTGAGACAGGGAACACTGAAGCTTTCTTT. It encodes CASSETGNTEAFF.

Here the CDR3 DNA reads TGCGCCAGCAGCTTCAGAGTGAACACTGAAGCTTTCTTT. It encodes CASSFRVNTEAFF. The chain recombines TRBV5-1 with TRBJ1-1; D is uncertain. V was clipped by 2 bases and J by 0 bases, with 5 bases between them. Germline CDR1 SGHRS, CDR2 YFSETQ. This CDR3 comprises 13 residues.

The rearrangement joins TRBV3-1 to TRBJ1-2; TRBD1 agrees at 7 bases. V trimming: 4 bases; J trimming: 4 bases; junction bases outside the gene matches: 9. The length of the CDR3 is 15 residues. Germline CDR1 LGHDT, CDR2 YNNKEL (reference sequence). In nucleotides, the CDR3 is TGTGCCAGCAGCCCCCGGACAGGCCGGGGCTATGGCTACACCTTC. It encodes CASSPRTGRGYGYTF.

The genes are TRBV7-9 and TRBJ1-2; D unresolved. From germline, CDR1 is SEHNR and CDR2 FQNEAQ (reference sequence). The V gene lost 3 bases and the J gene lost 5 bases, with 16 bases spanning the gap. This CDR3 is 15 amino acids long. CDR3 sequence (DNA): TGTGCCAGCAGCTTTTCTACCGGGCTGGGATATGGCTACACCTTC. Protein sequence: CASSFSTGLGYGYTF.

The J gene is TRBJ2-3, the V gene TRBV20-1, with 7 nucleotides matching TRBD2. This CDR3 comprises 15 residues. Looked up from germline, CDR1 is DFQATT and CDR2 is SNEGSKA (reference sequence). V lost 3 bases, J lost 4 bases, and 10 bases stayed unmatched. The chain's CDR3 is CSASLFQRGADTQYF. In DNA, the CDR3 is TGCAGTGCTAGTCTTTTCCAGCGGGGAGCAGATACGCAGTATTTT.

CDR3 region: CASSLEDNEQFF. Written as DNA, the CDR3 is TGTGCCAGCAGCTTGGAAGACAATGAGCAGTTCTTC. This rearrangement joins TRBV5-4 to TRBJ2-1; D unresolved. The germline V gene has CDR1 SGHNT and CDR2 YYREEE (reference sequence). The ends were cut back, 0 bases at V and 5 bases at J, with 3 bases in the middle. The CDR3 consists of 12 residues.

The CDR3 DNA follows: TGTGCCAGCAGTTACGGAGGCAGGGGGGACTATGGCTACACCTTC. Translating it yields CASSYGGRGDYGYTF. The chain uses TRBV6-5 and TRBJ1-2, with 7 positions matching TRBD1. This CDR3 contains 15 residues. The V gene end was trimmed by 2 bases and the J gene end by 3 bases; junction bases not matched to a gene: 6. The germline CDR1 and CDR2 sequences are MNHEY and SVGAGI.